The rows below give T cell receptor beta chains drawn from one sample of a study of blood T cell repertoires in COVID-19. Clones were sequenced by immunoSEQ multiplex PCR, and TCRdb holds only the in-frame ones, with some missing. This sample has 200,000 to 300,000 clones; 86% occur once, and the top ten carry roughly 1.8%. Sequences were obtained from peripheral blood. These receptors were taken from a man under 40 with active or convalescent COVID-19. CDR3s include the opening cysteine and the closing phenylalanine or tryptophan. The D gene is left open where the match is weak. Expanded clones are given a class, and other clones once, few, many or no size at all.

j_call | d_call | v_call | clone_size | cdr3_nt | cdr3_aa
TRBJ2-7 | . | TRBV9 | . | TGTGCCAGCAGCGCCAGCTGGGCTGCCTACGAGCAGTACTTC | CASSASWAAYEQYF
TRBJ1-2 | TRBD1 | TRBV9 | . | TGTGCCAGCAGCCCGGGCCTAGGACAGGGGGATTATGGCTACACCTTC | CASSPGLGQGDYGYTF
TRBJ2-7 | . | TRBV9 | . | TGTGCCAGCAGCGTGGGTATCGGGGATTACGAGCAGTACTTC | CASSVGIGDYEQYF
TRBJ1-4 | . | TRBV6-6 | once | TGTGCCAGCAGTTCGAAGGGGAAGTCAACTAATGAAAAACTGTTTTTT | CASSSKGKSTNEKLFF
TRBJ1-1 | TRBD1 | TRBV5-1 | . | TGCGCCAGCAGCTTACTACCGACCGGACAGGGAGAAGCTTTCTTT | CASSLLPTGQGEAFF
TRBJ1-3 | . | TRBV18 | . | TGTGCCAGCTCACCACCCGCGGACTCTGGAAACACCATATATTTT | CASSPPADSGNTIYF
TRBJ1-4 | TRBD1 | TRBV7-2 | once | TGTGCCAGCAGCTTCCCTGCGACAGGGAATAATGAAAAACTGTTTTTT | CASSFPATGNNEKLFF
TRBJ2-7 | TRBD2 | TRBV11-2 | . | TGTGCCAGCAGCTCCCCCCGGGGGGGACTCTACGAGCAGTACTTC | CASSSPRGGLYEQYF
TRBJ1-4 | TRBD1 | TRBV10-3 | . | TGTGCCATCAGTGAGACGACAGGGTTTGGGGAAAAACTGTTTTTT | CAISETTGFGEKLFF
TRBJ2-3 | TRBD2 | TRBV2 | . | TGTGCCAGCGAGGTAGCGGGGTTCTCGCATTTT | CASEVAGFSHF
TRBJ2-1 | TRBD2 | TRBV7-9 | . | TGTGCCAGCAGCCCCGGGGGAGCGGGGGGGCTCAATGAGCAGTTCTTC | CASSPGGAGGLNEQFF
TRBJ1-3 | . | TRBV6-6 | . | TGTGCCAGCAGTTACTCGATGGGGAGCTCTGGAAACACCATATATTTT | CASSYSMGSSGNTIYF